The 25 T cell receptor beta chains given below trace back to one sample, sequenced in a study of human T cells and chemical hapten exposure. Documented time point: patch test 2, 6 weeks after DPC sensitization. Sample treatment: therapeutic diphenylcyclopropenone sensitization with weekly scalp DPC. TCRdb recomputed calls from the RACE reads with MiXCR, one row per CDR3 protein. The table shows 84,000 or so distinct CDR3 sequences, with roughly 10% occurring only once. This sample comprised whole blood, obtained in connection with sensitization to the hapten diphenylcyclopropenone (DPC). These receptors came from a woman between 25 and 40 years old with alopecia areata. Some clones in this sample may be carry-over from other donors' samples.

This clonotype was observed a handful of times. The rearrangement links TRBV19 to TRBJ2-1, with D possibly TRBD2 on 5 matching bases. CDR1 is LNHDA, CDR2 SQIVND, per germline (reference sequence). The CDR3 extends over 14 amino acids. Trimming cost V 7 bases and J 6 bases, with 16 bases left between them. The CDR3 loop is CASTKFHEGNEQFF. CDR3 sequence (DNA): TGTGCCAGTACTAAATTCCACGAGGGCAATGAGCAGTTCTTC.

Here the CDR3 DNA reads TGCGCCAGCAGCTTGGCCGTAATGGCCGGCTCCTACAATGAGCAGTTCTTC. Its translation: CASSLAVMAGSYNEQFF. The V gene is TRBV5-1, the J gene TRBJ2-1; D is uncertain. The CDR3 is made up of 17 amino acids. V was shortened by 0 bases and J by 0 bases, with 13 bases between the two germline ends. Germline loops: CDR1 SGHRS, CDR2 YFSETQ.

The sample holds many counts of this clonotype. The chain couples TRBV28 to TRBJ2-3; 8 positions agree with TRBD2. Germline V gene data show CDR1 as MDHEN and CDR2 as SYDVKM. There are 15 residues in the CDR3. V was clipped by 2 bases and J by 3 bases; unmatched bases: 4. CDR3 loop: CASSLNPSGTDTQYF. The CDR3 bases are TGTGCCAGCAGTTTAAACCCTAGCGGGACAGATACGCAGTATTTT.

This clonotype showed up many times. The CDR3 DNA is TGTGCAAGTCGCCGGCCGACAGGGGTCTCTGGAAACACCATATATTTT. As protein: CASRRPTGVSGNTIYF. This rearrangement joins TRBV12-2 to TRBJ1-3; the D call in the table, TRBD1, was not verified against the DNA. TRBV12-2 is a pseudogene segment. CDR3 length: 16 residues.

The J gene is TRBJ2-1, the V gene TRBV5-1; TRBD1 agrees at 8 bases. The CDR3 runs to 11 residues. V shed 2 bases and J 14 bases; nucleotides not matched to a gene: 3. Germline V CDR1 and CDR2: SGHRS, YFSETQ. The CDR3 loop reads CASSLGQGKFF. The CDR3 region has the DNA TGCGCCAGCAGCTTAGGACAGGGAAAGTTCTTC.

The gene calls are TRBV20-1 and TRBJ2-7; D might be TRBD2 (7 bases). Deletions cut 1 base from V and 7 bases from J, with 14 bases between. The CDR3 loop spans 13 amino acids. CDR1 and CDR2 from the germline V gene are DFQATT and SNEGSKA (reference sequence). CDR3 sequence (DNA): TGCAGTGCTAGAGTTAGGGGGGAGGGAGAGCAGTACTTC. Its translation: CSARVRGEGEQYF.

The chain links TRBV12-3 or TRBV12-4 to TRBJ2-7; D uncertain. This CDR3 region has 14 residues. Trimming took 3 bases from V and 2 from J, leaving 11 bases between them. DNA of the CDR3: TGTGCCAGCAGTTTCATGGCCAATCCCTACGAGCAGTACTTC. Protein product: CASSFMANPYEQYF.

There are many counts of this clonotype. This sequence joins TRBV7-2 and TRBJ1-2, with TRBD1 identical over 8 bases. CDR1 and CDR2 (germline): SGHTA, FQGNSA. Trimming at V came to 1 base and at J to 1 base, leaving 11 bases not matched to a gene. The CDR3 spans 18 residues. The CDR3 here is CASSLVSKTGASNYGYTF. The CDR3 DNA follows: TGTGCCAGCAGCTTAGTGTCCAAGACAGGGGCGAGTAACTATGGCTACACCTTC.

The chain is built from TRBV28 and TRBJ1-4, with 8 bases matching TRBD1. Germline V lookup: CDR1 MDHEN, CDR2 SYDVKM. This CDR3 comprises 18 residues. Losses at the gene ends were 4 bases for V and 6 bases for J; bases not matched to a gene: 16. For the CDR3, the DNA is TGTGCCAGCAGTTCCCGTAATGCAGGGGGCCCGTTTTATGAAAAACTGTTTTTT. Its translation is CASSSRNAGGPFYEKLFF.

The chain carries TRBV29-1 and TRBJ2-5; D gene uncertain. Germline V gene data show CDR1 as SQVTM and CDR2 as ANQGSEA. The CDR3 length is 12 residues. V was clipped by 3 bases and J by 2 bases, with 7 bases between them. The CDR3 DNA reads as TGCAGCGTTGACCTGTCACAAGAGACCCAGTACTTC. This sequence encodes CSVDLSQETQYF.

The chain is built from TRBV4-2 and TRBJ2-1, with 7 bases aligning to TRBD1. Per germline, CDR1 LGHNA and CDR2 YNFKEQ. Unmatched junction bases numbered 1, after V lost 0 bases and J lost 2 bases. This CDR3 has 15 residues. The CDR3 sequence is CASSQEDRAYNEQFF. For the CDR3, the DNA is TGTGCCAGCAGCCAAGAAGACAGGGCCTACAATGAGCAGTTCTTC.

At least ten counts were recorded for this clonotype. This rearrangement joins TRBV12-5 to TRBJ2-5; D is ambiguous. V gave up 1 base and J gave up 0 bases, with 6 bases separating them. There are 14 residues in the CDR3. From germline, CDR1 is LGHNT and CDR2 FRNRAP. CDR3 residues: CASGLGRYQETQYF. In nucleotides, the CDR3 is TGTGCTAGTGGTTTGGGCCGGTACCAAGAGACCCAGTACTTC. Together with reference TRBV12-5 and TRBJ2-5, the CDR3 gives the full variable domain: DARVTQTPRHKVTEMGQEVTMRCQPILGHNTVFWYRQTMMQGLELLAYFRNRAPLDDSGMPKDRFSAEMPDATLATLKIQPSEPRDSAVYFCASGLGRYQETQYFGPGTRLLVL.

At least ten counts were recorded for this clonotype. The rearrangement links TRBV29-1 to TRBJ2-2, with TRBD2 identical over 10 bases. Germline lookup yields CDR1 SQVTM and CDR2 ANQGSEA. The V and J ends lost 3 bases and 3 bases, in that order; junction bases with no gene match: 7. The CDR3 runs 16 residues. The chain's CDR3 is CSVDVSGGTDTGELFF. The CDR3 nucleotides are TGCAGCGTTGATGTTAGCGGGGGGACTGACACCGGGGAGCTGTTTTTT.

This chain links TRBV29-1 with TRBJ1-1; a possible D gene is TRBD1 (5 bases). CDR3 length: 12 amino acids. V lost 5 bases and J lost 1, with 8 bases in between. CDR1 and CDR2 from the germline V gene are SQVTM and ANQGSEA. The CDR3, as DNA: TGCAGCGTTAAGACAGCGAACACTGAAGCTTTCTTT. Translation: CSVKTANTEAFF.

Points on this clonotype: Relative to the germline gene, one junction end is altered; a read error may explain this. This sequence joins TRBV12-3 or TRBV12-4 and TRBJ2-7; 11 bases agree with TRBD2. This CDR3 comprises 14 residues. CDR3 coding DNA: TGCGCCAGCAGCTTTACTAGCGGGGGTCGGGAGCAGTACTTC. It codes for CASSFTSGGREQYF.

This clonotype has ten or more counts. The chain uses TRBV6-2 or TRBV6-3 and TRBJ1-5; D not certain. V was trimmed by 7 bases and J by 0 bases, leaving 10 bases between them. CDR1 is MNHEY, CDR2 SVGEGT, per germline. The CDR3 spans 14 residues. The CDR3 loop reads CASTVKYSNQPQHF. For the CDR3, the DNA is TGTGCCAGCACAGTTAAATATAGCAATCAGCCCCAGCATTTT.

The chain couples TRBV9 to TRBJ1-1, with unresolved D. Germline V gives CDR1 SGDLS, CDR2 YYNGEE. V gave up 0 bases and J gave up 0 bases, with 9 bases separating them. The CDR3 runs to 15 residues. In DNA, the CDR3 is TGTGCCAGCAGCGTAGTCCCCGGGATGAACACTGAAGCTTTCTTT. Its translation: CASSVVPGMNTEAFF.

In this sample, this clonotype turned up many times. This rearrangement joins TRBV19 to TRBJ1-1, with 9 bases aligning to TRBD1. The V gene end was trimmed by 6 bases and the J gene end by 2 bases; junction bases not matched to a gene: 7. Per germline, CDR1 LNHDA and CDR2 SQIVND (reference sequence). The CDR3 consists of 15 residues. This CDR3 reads CASRQRDRENTEAFF. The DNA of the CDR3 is TGTGCCAGTAGACAAAGGGACAGGGAAAACACTGAAGCTTTCTTT.

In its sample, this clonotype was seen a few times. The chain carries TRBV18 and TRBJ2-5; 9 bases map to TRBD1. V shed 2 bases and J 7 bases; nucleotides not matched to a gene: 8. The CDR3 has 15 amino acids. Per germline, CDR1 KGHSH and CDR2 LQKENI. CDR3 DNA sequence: TGTGCCAGCTCACCAAATTCAGGACAGGGGTGGACCCAGTACTTC. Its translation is CASSPNSGQGWTQYF.

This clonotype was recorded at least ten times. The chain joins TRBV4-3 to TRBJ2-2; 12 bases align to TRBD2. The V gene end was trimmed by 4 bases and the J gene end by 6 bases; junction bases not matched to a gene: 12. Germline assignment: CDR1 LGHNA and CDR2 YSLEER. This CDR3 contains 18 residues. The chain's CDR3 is CASSRTTSGREGAGELFF. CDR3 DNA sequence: TGCGCCAGCAGCCGAACGACTAGCGGGAGAGAGGGAGCCGGGGAGCTGTTTTTT.

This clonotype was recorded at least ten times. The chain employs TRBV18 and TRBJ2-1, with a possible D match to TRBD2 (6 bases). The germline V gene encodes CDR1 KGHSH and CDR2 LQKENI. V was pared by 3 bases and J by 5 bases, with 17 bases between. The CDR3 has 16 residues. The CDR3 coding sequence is TGTGCCAGCTCACCCGGGACTTCCCCCCCACACAATGAGCAGTTCTTC. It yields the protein CASSPGTSPPHNEQFF.

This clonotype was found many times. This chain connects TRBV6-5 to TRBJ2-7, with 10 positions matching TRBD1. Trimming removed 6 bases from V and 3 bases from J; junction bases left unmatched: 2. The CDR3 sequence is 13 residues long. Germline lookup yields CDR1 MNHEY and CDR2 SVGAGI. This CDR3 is CASSRDRGYEQYF. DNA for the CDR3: TGTGCCAGCAGCAGGGACAGGGGCTACGAGCAGTACTTC.

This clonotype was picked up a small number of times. CDR3 in amino acids: CASSPTGELFF. CDR3 coding DNA: TGCGCCAGCAGTCCGACCGGGGAGCTGTTTTTT. The chain couples TRBV10-2 to TRBJ2-2; D gene ambiguous. From germline, CDR1 is WSHSY and CDR2 SAAADI. V was shortened by 5 bases and J by 5 bases, with 3 bases between the two germline ends. This CDR3 comprises 11 residues.

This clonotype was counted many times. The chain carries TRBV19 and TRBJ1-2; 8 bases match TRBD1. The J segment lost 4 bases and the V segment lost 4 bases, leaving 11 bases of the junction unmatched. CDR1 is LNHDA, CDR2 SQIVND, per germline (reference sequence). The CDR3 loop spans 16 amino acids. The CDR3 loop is CASSTGGARGSYGYTF. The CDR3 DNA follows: TGTGCCAGTAGTACAGGGGGCGCACGGGGTAGCTATGGCTACACCTTC.

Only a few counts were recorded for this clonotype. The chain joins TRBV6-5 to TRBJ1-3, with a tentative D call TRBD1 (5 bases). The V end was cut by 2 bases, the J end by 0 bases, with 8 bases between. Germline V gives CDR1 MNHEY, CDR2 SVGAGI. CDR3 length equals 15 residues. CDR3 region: CASSYGQSSGNTIYF. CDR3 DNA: TGTGCCAGCAGTTACGGACAAAGCTCTGGAAACACCATATATTTT.